This T cell receptor (beta chain) emerged from a study of T cells in Graves' hyperthyroidism and ophthalmopathy (dated by TCRdb to the late 2010s). With regard to the full study: To identify TCR V-J signatures that set the groups apart, the researchers used a discovery cohort of roughly 100 patients, made up of approximately 43 with Graves' ophthalmopathy and 57 with stable Graves' hyperthyroidism. Prospective prediction of ophthalmopathy was tested in an independent validation cohort of approximately 18 hyperthyroidism patients and 17 patients who later progressed to ophthalmopathy. The approximately 90 discovery patients were randomly split 7:3 into training and test sets. In addition, the study compared T-cell repertoires in thyroid tissue and in blood from five to seven Graves' hyperthyroidism patients. After blood sampling, hyperthyroidism patients were treated with methimazole at a starting dose of 30 mg daily, and ophthalmopathy patients were treated with high-dose intravenous methylprednisolone. The paper reports TCR Vbeta CDR3 sequencing of 130 to 150 peripheral blood samples: under 45 ophthalmopathy, 75 to 80 hyperthyroidism and approximately 17 progressor patients.

Amplification of TCR beta CDR3 regions was carried out from RNA transcripts. The first round of RT-PCR for the TCR CDR3 was performed with the HTBI primer set and the Qiagen OneStep RT-PCR kit. Libraries were constructed in a second round of multiplex PCR, after which size selection and purification were performed. Libraries were sequenced paired-end with 100 bp reads on an Illumina HiSeq2000. The source study handled its data this way. SOAPnuke was used to process the raw data, with reads discarded if the reads contained adapters or uncalled bases, had a mean Phred below 15, or lacked an exact constant-primer or identifier match. High-quality paired reads were merged with COPE v1.2.5, and unique nucleotide sequences were defined as clonotypes. MiTCR v1.1 was used to align the clonotypes against IMGT TRBV, TRBD and TRBJ reference segments. Only V-J combinations with frequency above 0.0001, covering about 99% of repertoires, were analysed. A TCS score was defined as the ratio between F50 (clonal expansion) and ExV (chaos), using BLOSUM62-based TCRdist between CDR3 peptides within each V-J. Welch's t-statistics and random forest reduced 500 to 550 V-J features to roughly 13, which were used in a naive Bayes classifier (R e1071). Starting from the raw public reads, TCRdb applied fastp trimming at Q25, assembled clones with MiXCR and retained in-frame beta chains. Rows are unified per CDR3 protein, each entry keeping the most common DNA and genes. The V and J calls and clone size come from TCRdb's table, not from the authors' own analysis. In all, the sample holds some 510,000 distinct CDR3 sequences, and 35% to 55% of those were seen once. Just over 8% of the sample belongs to the ten largest clones.

This clonotype was observed once. The antigen this receptor binds is unknown. The record has no base qualities; no much larger clone is one base away. Resting on one read, the evidence is weak. Stable Graves' hyperthyroidism was defined as no progression to ophthalmopathy during 18 months of follow-up. Hyperthyroidism patients were newly diagnosed, had a disease duration of under 2 months, and were aged 18 to 65 years. Exclusion was applied to patients with uncontrolled infections, other autoimmune diseases, pregnancy or lactation. Diagnoses were established on the basis of clinical symptoms, serum thyroxine and TRAb, thyroid ultrasound, and orbital computed tomography. Trizol reagent was used to extract total RNA, and RNA quality was then checked on an Agilent 2100 Bioanalyzer. The CDR3 sequence holds 13 residues, the cysteine and phenylalanine included. Only the CDR3 DNA is retained, 39 bases long and in frame from the first base. The germline ends are 12 bases apart after V is trimmed by 7 bases and J by 4 bases. Via the germline V gene, CDR1 is SGHRS and CDR2 YFSETQ.

Overall study outcomes, separate from this receptor: In validation, the model predicted progression to ophthalmopathy a median of about 6.5 months before onset, with approximately 71% sensitivity and 72.22% specificity. Sample size was not statistically predetermined, and blinding of investigators to group allocation was not performed. A model built on a 13 V-J signature distinguished ophthalmopathy from stable hyperthyroidism, reaching roughly 88% sensitivity and around 81% specificity in cross-validation and 80%/75% in testing. Most expanded thyroid clonotypes (frequency above 0.001) were also detected in blood, suggesting blood repertoires may reflect thyroid immune responses.

The rearranged segments are TRBV5-1 and TRBJ1-3; the D segment cannot be called with confidence. Sequencing used peripheral blood or thyroid tissue (not recorded which). The receptor was isolated from a woman aged 18-29 years with Graves' hyperthyroidism. Donor details come from another sample of the same person, matched by shared clones. The DNA sequence follows: TGCGCCAGCCAAGGAGGGATCGGAAACACCATATATTTT. It codes for CASQGGIGNTIYF.